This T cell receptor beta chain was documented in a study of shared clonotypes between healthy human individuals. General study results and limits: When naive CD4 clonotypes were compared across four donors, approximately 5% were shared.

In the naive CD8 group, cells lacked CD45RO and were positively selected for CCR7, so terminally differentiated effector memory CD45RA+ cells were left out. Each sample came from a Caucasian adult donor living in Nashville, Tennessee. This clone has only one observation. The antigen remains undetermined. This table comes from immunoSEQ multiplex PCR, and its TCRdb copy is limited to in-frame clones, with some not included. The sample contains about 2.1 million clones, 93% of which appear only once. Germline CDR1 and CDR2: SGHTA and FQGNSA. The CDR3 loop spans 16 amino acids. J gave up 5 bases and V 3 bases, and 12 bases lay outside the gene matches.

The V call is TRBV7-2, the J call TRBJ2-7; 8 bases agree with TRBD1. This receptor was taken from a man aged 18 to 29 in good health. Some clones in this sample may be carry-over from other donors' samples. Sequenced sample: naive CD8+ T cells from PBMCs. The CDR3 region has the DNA TGTGCCAGCAGCTTCCTGGGCCAGGGGGCGCTTAACGAGCAGTACTTC. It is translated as CASSFLGQGALNEQYF. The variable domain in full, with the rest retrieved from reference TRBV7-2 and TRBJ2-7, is GAGVSQSPSNKVTEKGKDVELRCDPISGHTALYWYRQSLGQGLEFLIYFQGNSAPDKSGLPSDRFSAERTGGSVSTLTIQRTQQEDSAVYLCASSFLGQGALNEQYFGPGTRLTVT.